The 2 T cell receptor beta chains reported below all come from one sample, sequenced in a study of blood T cell repertoires in COVID-19. Method: immunoSEQ multiplex PCR; TCRdb's copy keeps in-frame clones and lacks some. The data show about 92,000 clones, approximately 90% seen once. The material sequenced was peripheral blood. These receptor sequences come from a woman aged 60-70 years with COVID-19, enrolled during active disease.

The V and J genes are TRBV7-2 and TRBJ1-5; D might be TRBD1 (6 bases). This CDR3 contains 14 residues. Trimming took 6 bases from V and 7 from J, leaving 16 bases between them. Germline values: CDR1 SGHTA, CDR2 FQGNSA. The CDR3 protein is CASRSTGMGQPQHF. CDR3 nucleotides: TGTGCCAGCAGGTCTACAGGGATGGGGCAGCCCCAGCATTTT.

This chain connects TRBV4-2 to TRBJ2-7, with TRBD2 identical over 8 bases. J lost 5 bases, V lost 0 bases, and 6 bases had no gene match. Germline CDR1 is LGHNA and CDR2 is YNFKEQ. There are 15 residues in the CDR3. Written as DNA, the CDR3 is TGTGCCAGCAGCCAAGAGCTAGCGGGTTTCCACGAGCAGTACTTC. This codes for CASSQELAGFHEQYF.